Sequencing of this T cell receptor (beta chain) was carried out in a study of cytomegalovirus exposure and HLA in healthy donors. Study-wide context: A later analysis reported the same platform for the roughly 110 validation repertoires and the approximately 640 first-cohort repertoires.

Assay: immunoSEQ multiplex PCR; the TCRdb copy retains only in-frame clones and omits some. The sample consists of approximately 280,000 clones, 80% to 90% of them appearing once. Per germline, CDR1 MNHEY and CDR2 SVGAGI. The ends were cut back, 6 bases at V and 4 bases at J, with 9 bases in the middle. This CDR3 region has 12 residues. Source material: PBMCs. The V gene is TRBV6-5, the J gene TRBJ2-5; no clear D. This clonotype originated in a woman aged 18-29 years in good health and CMV-seronegative. For the CDR3, the DNA is TGTGCCAGCAGGGCCTCGGGAGAGACCCAGTACTTC. Translated, it gives CASRASGETQYF.